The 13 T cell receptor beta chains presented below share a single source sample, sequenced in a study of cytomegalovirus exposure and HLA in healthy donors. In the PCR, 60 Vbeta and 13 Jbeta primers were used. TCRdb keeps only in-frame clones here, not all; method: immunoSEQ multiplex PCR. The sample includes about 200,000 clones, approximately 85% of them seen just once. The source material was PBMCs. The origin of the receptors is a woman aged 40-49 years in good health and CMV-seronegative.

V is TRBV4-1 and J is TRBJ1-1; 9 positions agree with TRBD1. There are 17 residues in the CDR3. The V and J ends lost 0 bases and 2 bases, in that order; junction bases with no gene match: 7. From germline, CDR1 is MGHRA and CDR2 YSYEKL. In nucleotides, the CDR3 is TGCGCCAGCAGCCAAGAGTTCTGGACAGGGGTCAACACTGAAGCTTTCTTT. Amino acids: CASSQEFWTGVNTEAFF.

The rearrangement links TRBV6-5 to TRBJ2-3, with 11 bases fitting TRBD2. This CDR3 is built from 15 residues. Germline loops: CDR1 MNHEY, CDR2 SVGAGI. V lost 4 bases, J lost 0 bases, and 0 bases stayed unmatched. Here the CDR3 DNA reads TGTGCCAGCAGTTGGACTAGCGGGAGCACAGATACGCAGTATTTT. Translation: CASSWTSGSTDTQYF.

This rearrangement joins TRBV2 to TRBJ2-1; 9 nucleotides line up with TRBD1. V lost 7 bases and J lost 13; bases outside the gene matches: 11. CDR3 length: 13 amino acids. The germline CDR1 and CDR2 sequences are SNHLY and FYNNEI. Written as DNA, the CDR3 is TGTGCCAGCAATCGACAGGGGGACGGTGGTCAGTTCTTC. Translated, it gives CASNRQGDGGQFF.

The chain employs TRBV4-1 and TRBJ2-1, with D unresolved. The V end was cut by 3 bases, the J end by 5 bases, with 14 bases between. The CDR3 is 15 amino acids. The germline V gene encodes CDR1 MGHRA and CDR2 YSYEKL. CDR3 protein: CASSHRRTPNNEQFF. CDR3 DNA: TGCGCCAGCAGCCACCGTAGAACCCCTAACAATGAGCAGTTCTTC.

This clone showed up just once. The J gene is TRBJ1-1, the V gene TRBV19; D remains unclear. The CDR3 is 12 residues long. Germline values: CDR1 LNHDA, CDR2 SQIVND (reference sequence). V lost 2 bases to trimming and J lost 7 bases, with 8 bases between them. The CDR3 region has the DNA TGTGCCAGTAGTATAATGAGGAATGAAGCTTTCTTT. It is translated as CASSIMRNEAFF.

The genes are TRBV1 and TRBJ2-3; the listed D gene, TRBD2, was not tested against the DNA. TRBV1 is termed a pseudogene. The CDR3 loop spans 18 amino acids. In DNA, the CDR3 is TGCACCAGCAGCCAACCGGAGGGGACTAGCGGGGAGACAGATACGCAGTATTTT. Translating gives CTSSQPEGTSGETDTQYF.

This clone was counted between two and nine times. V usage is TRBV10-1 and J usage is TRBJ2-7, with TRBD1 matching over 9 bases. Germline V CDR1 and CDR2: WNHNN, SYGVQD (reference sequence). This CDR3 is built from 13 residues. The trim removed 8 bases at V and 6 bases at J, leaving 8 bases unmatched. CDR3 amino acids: CASAGTGIVEQYF. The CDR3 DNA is TGCGCCAGCGCCGGGACAGGGATTGTCGAGCAGTACTTC.

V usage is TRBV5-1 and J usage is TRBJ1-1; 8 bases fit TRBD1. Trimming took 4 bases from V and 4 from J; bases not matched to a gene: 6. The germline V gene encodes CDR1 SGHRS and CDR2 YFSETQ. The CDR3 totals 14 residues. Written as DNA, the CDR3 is TGCGCCAGCAGCCGACAGGGGTGGGGCACTGAAGCTTTCTTT. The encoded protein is CASSRQGWGTEAFF.

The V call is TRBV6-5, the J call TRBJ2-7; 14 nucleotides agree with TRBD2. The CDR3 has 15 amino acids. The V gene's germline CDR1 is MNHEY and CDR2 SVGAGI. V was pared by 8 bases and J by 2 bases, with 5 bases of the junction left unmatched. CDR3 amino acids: CASSGTSGGPYEQYF. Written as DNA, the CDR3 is TGTGCCAGCTCAGGGACTAGCGGGGGTCCCTACGAGCAGTACTTC.

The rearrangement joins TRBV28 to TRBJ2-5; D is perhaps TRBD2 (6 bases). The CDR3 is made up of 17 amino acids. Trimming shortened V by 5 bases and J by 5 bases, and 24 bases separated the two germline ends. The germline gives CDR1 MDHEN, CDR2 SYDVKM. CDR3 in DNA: TGTGCCAGCAGTGCCAGCCCCAGTGCGGGGCGAGGGGAGACCCAGTACTTC. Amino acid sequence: CASSASPSAGRGETQYF.

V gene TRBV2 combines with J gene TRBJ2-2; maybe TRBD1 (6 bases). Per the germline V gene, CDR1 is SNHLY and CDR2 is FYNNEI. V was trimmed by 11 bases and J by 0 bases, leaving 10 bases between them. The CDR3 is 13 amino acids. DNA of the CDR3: TGTGCCGGGACAACATCGAACACCGGGGAGCTGTTTTTT. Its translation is CAGTTSNTGELFF.

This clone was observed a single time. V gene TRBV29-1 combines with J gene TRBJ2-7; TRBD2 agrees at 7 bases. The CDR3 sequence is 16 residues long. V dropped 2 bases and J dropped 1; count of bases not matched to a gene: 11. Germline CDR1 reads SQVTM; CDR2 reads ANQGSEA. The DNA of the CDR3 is TGCAGCGTTGAAATAAGGGCTAGCGGATTTTCCTACGAGCAGTACTTC. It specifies CSVEIRASGFSYEQYF.

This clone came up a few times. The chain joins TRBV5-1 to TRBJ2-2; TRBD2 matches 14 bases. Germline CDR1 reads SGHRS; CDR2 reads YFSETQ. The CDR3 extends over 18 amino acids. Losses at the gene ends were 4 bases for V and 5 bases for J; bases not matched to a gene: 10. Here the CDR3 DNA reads TGCGCCAGCAGCAAGGGACTAGCGGGAGAAGGGGTAACCGGGGAGCTGTTTTTT. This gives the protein CASSKGLAGEGVTGELFF.